The next 20 T cell receptor beta chains were all read from a single sample in a study of early T cells in non-severe SARS-CoV-2 infection. A single record per CDR3 protein comes from TCRdb applying MiXCR to the 5' RACE reads. The repertoire has roughly 56,000 distinct CDR3 sequences, about 11% of them found once; the top ten carry 6% to 8%. The specimen sequenced was whole blood. The source is an adult who was a healthcare worker with PCR-confirmed SARS-CoV-2 infection or an uninfected control (not recorded which).

The chain uses TRBV6-6 and TRBJ2-7; 10 bases are a match to TRBD1. The germline V gene has CDR1 MNHNY and CDR2 SVGAGI (reference sequence). V lost 7 bases, J lost 2 bases, and 8 bases stayed unmatched. This CDR3 spans 15 amino acids. Here the CDR3 DNA reads TGTGCCAGCACCCCCCGGACAGGGGGAACCTACGAGCAGTACTTC. Translated: CASTPRTGGTYEQYF.

The chain combines TRBV5-1 with TRBJ1-4, with TRBD1 identical over 7 bases. With V trimmed by 2 bases and J by 3 bases, 7 bases remained unmatched. Per the germline V gene, CDR1 is SGHRS and CDR2 is YFSETQ. This CDR3 comprises 16 residues. The CDR3 loop is CASSLMTGSANEKLFF. The DNA for the CDR3 is TGCGCCAGCAGCTTAATGACAGGGTCGGCTAATGAAAAACTGTTTTTT.

This clonotype showed up many times. This rearrangement joins TRBV6-4 to TRBJ2-3; D gene uncertain. This CDR3 comprises 13 residues. The germline gives CDR1 MRHNA, CDR2 SNTAGT. The ends were cut back, 0 bases at V and 3 bases at J, with 4 bases in the middle. For the CDR3, the DNA is TGTGCCAGCAGTGACTCGATGACAGATACGCAGTATTTT. Translating it yields CASSDSMTDTQYF.

A few counts support this clonotype. The J gene is TRBJ2-1, the V gene TRBV4-3, with TRBD1 matching over 9 bases. Germline CDR1 reads LGHNA; CDR2 reads YSLEER. The V and J ends lost 0 bases and 5 bases, in that order; junction bases with no gene match: 17. This CDR3 has 20 residues. The CDR3 here is CASSQDLGTGRPWGDNEQFF. DNA for the CDR3: TGCGCCAGCAGCCAAGATTTGGGGACAGGGCGTCCTTGGGGGGACAATGAGCAGTTCTTC.

This clonotype was seen ten or more times. The rearrangement uses TRBV7-2 and TRBJ1-5, with D perhaps matching TRBD1 (6 bases). The CDR3 is made up of 15 amino acids. Between the trimmed V and J ends, which lost 5 bases and 7 bases, there was a span of 18 bases. Looked up from germline, CDR1 is SGHTA and CDR2 is FQGNSA. The CDR3 spells CASSPILQGNQPQHF. The DNA of the CDR3 is TGTGCCAGCAGCCCGATTCTCCAGGGGAACCAGCCCCAGCATTTT.

This clonotype showed up many times. This sequence joins TRBV28 and TRBJ2-1; 9 positions match TRBD2. This CDR3 comprises 15 residues. Germline CDR1 is MDHEN and CDR2 is SYDVKM. The trim removed 3 bases at V and 4 bases at J, leaving 4 bases unmatched. Written as DNA, the CDR3 is TGTGCCAGCAGTTTGGGGACTAGCAGATACAATGAGCAGTTCTTC. Protein sequence: CASSLGTSRYNEQFF.

The rearrangement uses TRBV23-1 and TRBJ2-1; D not resolved. TRBV23-1 is flagged as an ORF with uncertain function. The CDR3 consists of 16 residues. Trimming left V 0 bases short and J 7 bases short, with 16 bases between. CDR3 in amino acids: CASSQSGWMGRNEQFF. The CDR3 nucleotides are TGCGCCAGCAGTCAATCGGGGTGGATGGGCCGGAATGAGCAGTTCTTC.

This clonotype was recorded at least ten times. V usage is TRBV18 and J usage is TRBJ1-3, with 7 bases identical to TRBD1. CDR3 length equals 16 residues. V lost 3 bases and J lost 2; bases outside the gene matches: 7. Germline V gene sequence: CDR1 KGHSH, CDR2 LQKENI. CDR3 sequence (DNA): TGTGCCAGCTCACCTTTTTCGCAGGGGGCTGGAAACACCATATATTTT. Amino acid sequence: CASSPFSQGAGNTIYF.

This clonotype was seen more than once but under ten times. The chain is built from TRBV6-1 and TRBJ2-1, with D possibly TRBD1 on 5 matching bases. Germline values: CDR1 MNHNS, CDR2 SASEGT. V lost 5 bases, J lost 1 base, and 15 bases lay in between. This CDR3 comprises 16 residues. CDR3 sequence reads: CASSPPGRASYNEQFF. The CDR3 DNA sequence: TGTGCCAGCAGTCCGCCGGGCAGGGCGTCCTACAATGAGCAGTTCTTC.

This clonotype was seen many times. The rearrangement joins TRBV5-5 to TRBJ1-2; D may be TRBD1 (5 bases). The ends were cut back, 0 bases at V and 4 bases at J, with 13 bases in the middle. The CDR3 has 15 amino acids. Looked up from germline, CDR1 is SGHKS and CDR2 is YYEKEE (reference sequence). Here the CDR3 DNA reads TGTGCCAGCAGCTTGGATCAGGGAGTGGTCTATGGCTACACCTTC. Its translation is CASSLDQGVVYGYTF. Based on the CDR3 plus reference TRBV5-5 and TRBJ1-2, the full variable domain is DAGVTQSPTHLIKTRGQQVTLRCSPISGHKSVSWYQQVLGQGPQFIFQYYEKEERGRGNFPDRFSARQFPNYSSELNVNALLLGDSALYLCASSLDQGVVYGYTFGSGTRLTVV.

This clonotype occurred many times. The genes are TRBV16 and TRBJ1-2; D remains unclear. Germline V gene data show CDR1 as KGHSY and CDR2 as FQNENV. This CDR3 comprises 14 residues. Trimming pared 4 bases from V and 4 bases from J, leaving 13 bases between. CDR3 nucleotides: TGTGCCAGCAGCCCCCGTAACCGCATCTATGGCTACACCTTC. It is translated as CASSPRNRIYGYTF.

Only a few counts were recorded for this clonotype. The CDR3 protein is CASSYDSGTYEQYF. DNA for the CDR3: TGCGCCAGCAGCTACGACAGTGGGACCTACGAGCAGTACTTC. This chain connects TRBV5-1 to TRBJ2-7; a weak D match, TRBD1 (5 bases). V gave up 3 bases and J gave up 2 bases, with 12 bases separating them. Germline V gene sequence: CDR1 SGHRS, CDR2 YFSETQ. This CDR3 region has 14 residues.

This clonotype was observed at least ten times. This chain uses TRBV29-1 with TRBJ1-3, with unresolved D. The CDR3 totals 13 residues. Germline values: CDR1 SQVTM, CDR2 ANQGSEA. Trimming stripped 5 bases from V and 0 bases from J, with 8 bases between. CDR3 loop: CSVQVASGNTIYF. CDR3 nucleotide sequence: TGCAGCGTTCAAGTCGCCTCTGGAAACACCATATATTTT.

This chain uses TRBV20-1 with TRBJ2-7, with TRBD2 as a possible D gene (7 bases). V lost 1 base to trimming and J lost 12 bases, with 19 bases between them. The germline V gene has CDR1 DFQATT and CDR2 SNEGSKA (reference sequence). The length of the CDR3 is 13 residues. CDR3: CSARVGGSGGRYF. The CDR3 region has the DNA TGCAGTGCTAGAGTCGGCGGGAGTGGGGGGCGGTACTTC.

This clonotype was detected many times. J is TRBJ1-5 and V is TRBV11-2, with TRBD1 identical over 9 bases. The CDR3 has 15 amino acids. Germline assignment: CDR1 SGHAT and CDR2 FQNNGV. After removal of 2 bases from V and 2 bases from J, the junction contained 1 base not matched to a gene. The CDR3 nucleotides are TGTGCCAGCAGCTTAACAGGGGGCCGCAATCAGCCCCAGCATTTT. Its protein product is CASSLTGGRNQPQHF.

The J gene is TRBJ2-5, the V gene TRBV6-2 or TRBV6-3; perhaps TRBD1 as D (6 bases). Germline values: CDR1 MNHEY, CDR2 SVGEGT. The CDR3 totals 14 residues. Between the trimmed V and J ends, which lost 5 bases and 4 bases, there was a span of 14 bases. The CDR3 is CASSDQGMGETQYF. In DNA form, the CDR3 reads TGTGCCAGCAGTGACCAGGGGATGGGAGAGACCCAGTACTTC.

This clonotype was found a few times. This chain connects TRBV6-2 or TRBV6-3 to TRBJ2-1; no firm D call. The germline gives CDR1 MNHEY, CDR2 SVGEGT. V was pared by 2 bases and J by 2 bases, with 7 bases between. CDR3 length: 14 residues. The CDR3 DNA reads TGTGCCAGCAGTTACGGGTCCACCTACAATGAGCAGTTCTTC. Its protein is CASSYGSTYNEQFF.

This clonotype was seen many times. This chain connects TRBV20-1 to TRBJ2-1; 11 nucleotides agree with TRBD2. The CDR3 spans 14 residues. Per the germline V gene, CDR1 is DFQATT and CDR2 is SNEGSKA (reference sequence). V gave up 2 bases and J gave up 5 bases; unmatched junction bases: 2. CDR3 protein: CSARTSGSDNEQFF. CDR3 bases: TGCAGTGCTAGAACTAGCGGGAGTGACAATGAGCAGTTCTTC.

This clonotype was observed a few times. The genes are TRBV7-6 and TRBJ2-3; 8 nucleotides agree with TRBD1. Looked up from germline, CDR1 is SGHVS and CDR2 is FNYEAQ. The CDR3 is 14 residues long. V lost 5 bases to trimming and J lost 3 bases; unmatched junction nucleotides: 4. Here the CDR3 reads CASSAGQGTDTQYF. The CDR3 nucleotides read TGTGCCAGCAGCGCCGGACAGGGTACAGATACGCAGTATTTT.

This clonotype was observed many times. The rearrangement joins TRBV7-2 to TRBJ2-1; no reliable D call. The length of the CDR3 is 13 residues. Germline CDR1 is SGHTA and CDR2 is FQGNSA. Trimming removed 1 base from V and 3 bases from J, with 4 bases in between. The CDR3 sequence: CASSLEFYNEQFF. The CDR3 nucleotides are TGTGCCAGCAGCTTAGAGTTCTACAATGAGCAGTTCTTC.